This T cell receptor beta chain was identified during a study of glioma-infiltrating T cells after dendritic cell vaccination (dated by TCRdb to the mid-2010s). For the wider study: The cohort included around 15 glioblastoma patients drawn from Phase I and II dendritic cell vaccination trials, of whom 9 were newly diagnosed and 6 had recurrent disease. Between about 2003 and 2013, patients were given autologous tumor lysate-pulsed dendritic cell vaccination. The vaccine was prepared from monocyte-derived dendritic cells that were cultured for roughly 7 days with IL-4 and GM-CSF and then pulsed overnight with autologous tumor lysate. Patients received three intradermal dendritic cell vaccine injections at biweekly intervals in the arm below the axilla. In glioblastoma patients vaccinated with dendritic cells, deep sequencing of TCR beta CDR3 regions served to measure tumor-infiltrating lymphocyte content and to compare repertoires between tumor and blood. Survival after dendritic cell vaccination was correlated with TCR sequencing metrics such as TIL content and the overlap between tumor and blood repertoires. Overall study outcomes, separate from this receptor: Longer time to progression and overall survival after dendritic cell vaccination were predicted by higher estimated pretreatment TIL content. The TCR overlap response model with three groups was called speculative and said to need prospective validation. The cohort was small and heterogeneous, few patients had complete blood and tumor sets, and even fewer had initial-recurrent tumor pairs. No direct relationship between TCR clonality and survival was found, suggesting a diverse polyclonal response may matter.

V is trimmed back by 0 bases and J by 5 bases, and the junction contains 6 bases that no gene match accounts for. The CDR1 and CDR2 encoded by the germline V gene are MNHEY and SVGAGI. Taken from cysteine to phenylalanine, the CDR3 has 16 residues. Just the 48-base CDR3 DNA is kept, in frame starting at base 1. A word on this clone: The specificity of this receptor is unknown. No base-level quality is on record; no much larger clone is a single base apart.

Using the immunoSEQ assay, TCRB CDR3 regions were amplified from approximately 2.1 micrograms of genomic DNA, or from all available DNA when less than that was on hand. Multiplex PCR used 60 forward primers for TCR V beta segments and 13 reverse primers for J beta segments. To estimate the number of reads per starting template, synthetic control templates were added to each sample at limiting dilution. Reads of 87 bp were generated by sequencing on the Illumina HiSeq System. In the authors' own workflow: PCR and sequencing errors were removed by a nearest neighbor algorithm that merged closely related sequences. TCR overlap was defined as the percentage of unique tumor TCR beta sequences that were also found in the peripheral blood of the same patient. TCRdb retrieved this table from immuneACCESS and kept in-frame rearrangements only. Not all clones are present; in checked studies, unresolved V genes account for under half, and no reason is known for the remainder. The D gene and trimming were derived from the DNA, and the V and J assignments and clone size from that table. For this sample there are roughly 62,000 clones; roughly 83% appear just once. The ten largest make up 15% to 17% of the sample.

This sample's time point label indicates: after dendritic cell vaccination, including at tumor progression/relapse. Patients were selected on the basis of adequate residual fresh-frozen tumor tissue and more than two years of available survival data. Although molecular status otherwise differed among the glioblastoma patients, no patient had an isocitrate dehydrogenase mutation. PBMC collection took place before vaccination, two weeks after the third vaccination, and at tumor progression if progression occurred. The Qiagen DNeasy Blood extraction Kit was used to extract genomic DNA. The clonotype originates from a human donor with glioblastoma. The chain joins TRBV6-5 to TRBJ2-1, with TRBD2 identical over 8 junction bases. This material consisted of blood, taken after dendritic cell vaccination. The CDR3 corresponds to CASSYSNAGGNNEQFF. The bases are TGTGCCAGCAGTTACTCGAACGCGGGGGGCAACAATGAGCAGTTCTTC.